This TCR beta chain was obtained from a study of CD8 T cells in Susac syndrome. Study summary: When blood was drawn, the patients with Susac syndrome were therapy-naive, on corticosteroids, or on intravenous immunoglobulin alone.

RNA, at about 0.45 to 1 ug, was reverse transcribed with random hexamers. The immunoSEQ assay covered 54 Vbeta and 13 Jbeta segments for CDR3. Via MiXCR, TCRdb re-called the immunoSEQ multiplex PCR reads, giving one row per CDR3 protein. Of under 200,000 distinct CDR3 sequences in the sample, 94% were seen once. Trimming stripped 4 bases from V and 4 bases from J, with 13 bases between. The germline gives CDR1 SGHTA, CDR2 FQGNSA. The CDR3 is made up of 14 amino acids. The chain joins TRBV7-2 to TRBJ1-2; D is unclear. This sequence was found in a human donor with Susac syndrome. Source material: CD4+ T cells from PBMCs. CDR3 residues: CASSSSPTVYGYTF. The CDR3, as DNA: TGTGCCAGCAGCTCAAGCCCTACTGTCTATGGCTACACCTTC.